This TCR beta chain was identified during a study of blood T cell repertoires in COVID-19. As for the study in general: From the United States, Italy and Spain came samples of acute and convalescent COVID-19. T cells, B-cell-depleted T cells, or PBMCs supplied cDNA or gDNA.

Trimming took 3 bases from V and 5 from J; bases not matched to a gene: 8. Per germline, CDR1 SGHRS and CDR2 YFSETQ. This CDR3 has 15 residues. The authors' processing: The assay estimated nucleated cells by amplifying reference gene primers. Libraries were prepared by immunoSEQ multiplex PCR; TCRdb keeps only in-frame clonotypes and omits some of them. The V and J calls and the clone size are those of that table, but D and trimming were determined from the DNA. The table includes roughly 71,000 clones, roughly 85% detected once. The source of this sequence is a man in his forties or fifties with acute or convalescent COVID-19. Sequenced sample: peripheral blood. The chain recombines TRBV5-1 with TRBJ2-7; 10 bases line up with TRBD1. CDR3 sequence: CASSYTGTGANEQYF. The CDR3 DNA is TGCGCCAGCAGCTACACCGGGACAGGGGCTAACGAGCAGTACTTC.